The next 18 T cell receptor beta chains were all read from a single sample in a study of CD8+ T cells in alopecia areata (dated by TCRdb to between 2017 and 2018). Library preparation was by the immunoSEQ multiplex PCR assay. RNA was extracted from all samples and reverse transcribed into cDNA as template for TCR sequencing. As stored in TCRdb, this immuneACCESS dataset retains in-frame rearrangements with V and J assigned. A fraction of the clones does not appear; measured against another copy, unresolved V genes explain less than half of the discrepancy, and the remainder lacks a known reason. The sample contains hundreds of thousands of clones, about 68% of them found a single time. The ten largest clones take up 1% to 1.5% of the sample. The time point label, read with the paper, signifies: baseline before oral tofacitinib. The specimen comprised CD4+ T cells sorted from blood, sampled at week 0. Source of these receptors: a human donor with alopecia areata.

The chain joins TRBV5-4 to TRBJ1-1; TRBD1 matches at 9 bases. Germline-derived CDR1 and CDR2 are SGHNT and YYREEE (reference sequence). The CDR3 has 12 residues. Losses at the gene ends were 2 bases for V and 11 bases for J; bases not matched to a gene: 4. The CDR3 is CASSLRDREAFF. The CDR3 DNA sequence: TGTGCCAGCAGCTTAAGGGACAGGGAGGCTTTCTTT. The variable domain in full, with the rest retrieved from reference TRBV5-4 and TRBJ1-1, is ETGVTQSPTHLIKTRGQQVTLRCSSQSGHNTVSWYQQALGQGPQFIFQYYREEENGRGNFPPRFSGLQFPNYSSELNVNALELDDSALYLCASSLRDREAFFGQGTRLTVV.

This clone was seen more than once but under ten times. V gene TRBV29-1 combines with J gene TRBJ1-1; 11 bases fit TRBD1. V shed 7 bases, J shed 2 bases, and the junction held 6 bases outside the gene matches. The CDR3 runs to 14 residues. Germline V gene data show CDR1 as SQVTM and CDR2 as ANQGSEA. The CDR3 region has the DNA TGCAGCGCCATGGGACAGGGGGGCAACACTGAAGCTTTCTTT. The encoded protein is CSAMGQGGNTEAFF.

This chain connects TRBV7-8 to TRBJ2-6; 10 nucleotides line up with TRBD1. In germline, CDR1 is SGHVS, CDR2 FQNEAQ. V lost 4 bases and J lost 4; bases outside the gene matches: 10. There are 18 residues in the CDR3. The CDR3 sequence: CASSSTLGTGVGANVLTF. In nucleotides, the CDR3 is TGTGCCAGCAGCTCAACCCTCGGGACAGGGGTCGGGGCCAACGTCCTGACTTTC. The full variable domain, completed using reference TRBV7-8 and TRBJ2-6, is GAGVSQSPRYKVAKRGQDVALRCDPISGHVSLFWYQQALGQGPEFLTYFQNEAQLDKSGLPSDRFFAERPEGSVSTLKIQRTQQEDSAVYLCASSSTLGTGVGANVLTFGAGSRLTVL.

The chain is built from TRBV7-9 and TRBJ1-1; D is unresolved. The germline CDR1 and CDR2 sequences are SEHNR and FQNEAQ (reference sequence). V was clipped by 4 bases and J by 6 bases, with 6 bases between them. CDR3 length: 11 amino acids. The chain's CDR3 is CASSSPPEAFF. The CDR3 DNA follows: TGTGCCAGCAGCTCGCCCCCTGAAGCTTTCTTT.

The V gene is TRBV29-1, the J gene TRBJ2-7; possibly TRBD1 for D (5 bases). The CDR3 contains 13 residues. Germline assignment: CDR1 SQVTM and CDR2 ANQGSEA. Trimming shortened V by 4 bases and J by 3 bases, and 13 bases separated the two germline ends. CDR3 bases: TGCAGCGTTGGAGCAGGGCTGGGCTACGAGCAGTACTTC. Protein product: CSVGAGLGYEQYF.

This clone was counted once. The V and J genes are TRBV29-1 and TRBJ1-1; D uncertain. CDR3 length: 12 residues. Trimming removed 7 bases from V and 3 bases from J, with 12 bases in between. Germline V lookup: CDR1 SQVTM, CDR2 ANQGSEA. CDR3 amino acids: CSGEGLYTEAFF. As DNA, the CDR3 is TGCAGCGGGGAGGGCCTCTACACTGAAGCTTTCTTT.

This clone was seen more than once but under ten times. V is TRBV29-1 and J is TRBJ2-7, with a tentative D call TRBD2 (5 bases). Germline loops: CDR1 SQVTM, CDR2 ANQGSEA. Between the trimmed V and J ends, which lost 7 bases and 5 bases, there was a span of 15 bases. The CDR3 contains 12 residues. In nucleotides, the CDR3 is TGCAGCGCACTCTCCGGGGTCAACGAGCAGTACTTC. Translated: CSALSGVNEQYF.

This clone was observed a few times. Here the CDR3 DNA reads TGTGCCAGCAGCTTGGATAACAGGCCTAATCAGCCCCAGCATTTT. Translated: CASSLDNRPNQPQHF. The chain recombines TRBV7-2 with TRBJ1-5; tentative D call: TRBD1 (5 bases). The length of the CDR3 is 15 residues. Trimming took off 3 bases at V and 4 bases at J, with 13 bases between the two ends. Germline lookup yields CDR1 SGHTA and CDR2 FQGNSA.

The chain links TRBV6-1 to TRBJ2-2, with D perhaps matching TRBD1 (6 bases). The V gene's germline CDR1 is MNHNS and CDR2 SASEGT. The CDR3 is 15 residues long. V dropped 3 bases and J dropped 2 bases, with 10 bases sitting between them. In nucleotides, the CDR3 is TGTGCCAGCAGTGACAGGGGTGTAAACACCGGGGAGCTGTTTTTT. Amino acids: CASSDRGVNTGELFF.

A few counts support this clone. Here the CDR3 reads CASSLEIPDRAHTIYF. The CDR3 bases are TGTGCCAGCAGCTTAGAGATCCCTGACAGGGCGCACACCATATATTTT. The rearrangement joins TRBV11-2 to TRBJ1-3, with TRBD1 identical over 7 bases. Germline V CDR1 and CDR2: SGHAT, FQNNGV. With V trimmed by 0 bases and J by 8 bases, 10 bases remained unmatched. This CDR3 is 16 amino acids long.

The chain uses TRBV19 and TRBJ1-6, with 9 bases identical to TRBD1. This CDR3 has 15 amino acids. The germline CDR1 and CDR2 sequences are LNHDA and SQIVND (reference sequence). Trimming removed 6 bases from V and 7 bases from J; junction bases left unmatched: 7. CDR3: CASSPRTGGNSPLHF. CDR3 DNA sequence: TGTGCCAGTAGCCCGAGAACAGGGGGCAATTCACCCCTCCACTTT.

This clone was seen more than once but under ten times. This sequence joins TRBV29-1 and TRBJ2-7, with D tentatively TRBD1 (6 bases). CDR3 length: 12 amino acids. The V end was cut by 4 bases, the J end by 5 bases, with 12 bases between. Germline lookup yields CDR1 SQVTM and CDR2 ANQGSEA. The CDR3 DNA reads TGCAGCGTTGTCAAGACAGGTAACGAGCAGTACTTC. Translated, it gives CSVVKTGNEQYF.

This chain's CDR3 is CASSLATVGADTQYF. CDR3 DNA: TGTGCCAGCTCCCTCGCAACGGTGGGAGCAGATACGCAGTATTTT. V usage is TRBV18 and J usage is TRBJ2-3; tentatively, D is TRBD2 (5 bases). This CDR3 has 15 amino acids. V lost 6 bases and J lost 4, with 17 bases in between. Germline assignment: CDR1 KGHSH and CDR2 LQKENI.

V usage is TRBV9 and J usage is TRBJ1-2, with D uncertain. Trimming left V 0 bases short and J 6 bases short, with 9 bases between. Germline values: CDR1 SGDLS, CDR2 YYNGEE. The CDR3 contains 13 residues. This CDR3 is CASSVGVVDGYTF. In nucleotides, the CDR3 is TGTGCCAGCAGCGTAGGAGTGGTGGATGGCTACACCTTC.

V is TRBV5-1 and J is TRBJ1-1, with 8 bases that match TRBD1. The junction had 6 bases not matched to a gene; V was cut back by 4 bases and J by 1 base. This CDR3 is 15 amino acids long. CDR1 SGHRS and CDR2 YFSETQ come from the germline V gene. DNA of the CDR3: TGCGCCAGCAGCGAGCAGACAGGGGCGAACACTGAAGCTTTCTTT. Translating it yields CASSEQTGANTEAFF.

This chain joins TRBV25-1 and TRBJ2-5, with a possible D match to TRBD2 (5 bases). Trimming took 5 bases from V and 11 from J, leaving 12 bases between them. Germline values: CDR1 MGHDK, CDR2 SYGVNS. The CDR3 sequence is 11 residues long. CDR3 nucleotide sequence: TGTGCCAGCAGTCGGGGTTGGGAGCAGTACTTC. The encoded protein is CASSRGWEQYF. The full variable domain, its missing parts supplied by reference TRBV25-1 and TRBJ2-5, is EADIYQTPRYLVIGTGKKITLECSQTMGHDKMYWYQQDPGMELHLIHYSYGVNSTEKGDLSSESTVSRIRTEHFPLTLESARPSHTSQYLCASSRGWEQYFGPGTRLLVL.

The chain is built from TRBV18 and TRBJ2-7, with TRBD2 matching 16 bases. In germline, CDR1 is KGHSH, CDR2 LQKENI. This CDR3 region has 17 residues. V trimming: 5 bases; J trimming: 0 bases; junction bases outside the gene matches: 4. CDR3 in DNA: TGTGCCAGCTCATCGGGACTAGCGGGGGGGCTCTCCTACGAGCAGTACTTC. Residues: CASSSGLAGGLSYEQYF.

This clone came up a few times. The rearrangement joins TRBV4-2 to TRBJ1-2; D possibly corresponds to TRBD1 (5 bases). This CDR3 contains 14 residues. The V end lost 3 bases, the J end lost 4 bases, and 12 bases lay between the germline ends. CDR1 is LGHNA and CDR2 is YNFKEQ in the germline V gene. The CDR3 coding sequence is TGTGCCAGCAGCCAGGCGGGACTGAGCTATGGCTACACCTTC. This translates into CASSQAGLSYGYTF.